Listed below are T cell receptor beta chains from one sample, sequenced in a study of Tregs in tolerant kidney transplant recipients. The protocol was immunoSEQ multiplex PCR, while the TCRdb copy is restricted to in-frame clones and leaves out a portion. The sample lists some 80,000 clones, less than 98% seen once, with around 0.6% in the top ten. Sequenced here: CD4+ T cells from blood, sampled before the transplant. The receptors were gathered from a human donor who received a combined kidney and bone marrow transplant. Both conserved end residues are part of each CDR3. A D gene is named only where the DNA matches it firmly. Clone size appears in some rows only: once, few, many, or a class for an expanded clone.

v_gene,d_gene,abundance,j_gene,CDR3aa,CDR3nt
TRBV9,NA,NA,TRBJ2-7,CASSPGRQASYEQYF,TGTGCCAGCAGCCCCGGACGACAGGCTTCCTACGAGCAGTACTTC
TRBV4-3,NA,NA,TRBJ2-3,CASSPRSLGAGQYF,TGCGCCAGCAGCCCCCGAAGCTTAGGGGCTGGGCAGTATTTT
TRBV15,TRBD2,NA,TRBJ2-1,CATSLTSGDLVNEQFF,TGTGCCACCAGCCTGACTAGCGGAGACTTGGTCAATGAGCAGTTCTTC
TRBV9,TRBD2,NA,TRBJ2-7,CASSEETSGGYEQYF,TGTGCCAGCAGCGAAGAAACTAGCGGGGGCTACGAGCAGTACTTC
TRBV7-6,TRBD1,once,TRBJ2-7,CATLPDRITYEQYF,TGTGCCACCCTCCCGGACAGGATAACCTACGAGCAGTACTTC
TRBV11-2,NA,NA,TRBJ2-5,CASSFSQGGETQYF,TGTGCCAGCAGCTTTTCCCAGGGCGGAGAGACCCAGTACTTC
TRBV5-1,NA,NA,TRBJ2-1,CASSLGITTGSYNEQFF,TGCGCCAGCAGCTTGGGAATAACGACGGGATCCTACAATGAGCAGTTCTTC
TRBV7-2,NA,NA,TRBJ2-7,CASSLAERYEQYF,TGTGCCAGCAGCTTAGCTGAGCGCTACGAGCAGTACTTC
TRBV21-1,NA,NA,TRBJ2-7,CASKGADEQYF,TGTGCCAGCAAAGGGGCGGACGAGCAGTACTTC
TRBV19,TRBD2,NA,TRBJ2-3,CASSIDNLSFRREGADTQYF,TGTGCCAGTAGTATAGACAACCTCTCTTTCCGGCGGGAGGGGGCAGATACGCAGTATTTT